This T cell receptor (beta chain) was identified in a study of vaccination and CD4 T cells after COVID-19. Study summary: The study collected post-vaccine samples a median around 67 days after dose two, with a range of 14 to 241. Overlapping SARS-CoV-2, HCoV-NL63, HCoV-OC43 and HCoV-229E spike peptides were used to stimulate cells.

Note on this clonotype: Antigen: not known.

Germline CDR1 reads MNHEY; CDR2 reads SMNVEV (reference sequence). Trimming shortened V by 3 bases and J by 2 bases, and 11 bases separated the two germline ends. The CDR3 loop spans 14 amino acids. Overall study results and limits: The rise in median SARS-CoV-2-reactive clonotypes, from around 19 to 38, was not significant.

As to treatment: roughly 10-day PBMC culture with coronavirus spike peptide pools or control peptides (ViraFEST assay). TCRs were sequenced by ViraFEST after antigen-specific T cells had been expanded with peptide pools. An Oncomine TCR Beta short-read assay was used to sequence the DNA from cultured CD4+ T cells. TCRdb reprocessed the PCR reads with MiXCR, giving one entry per CDR3 protein. Here the sample spans about 21,000 distinct CDR3 sequences, 40% to 50% being singletons. The rearrangement joins TRBV27 to TRBJ2-7; D is uncertain. The material sequenced was CD4+ T cells from blood, cultured in vitro. This TCR was sampled from a human donor who had recovered from COVID-19. The CDR3 loop reads CASSLAIPPYEQYF. The CDR3 region has the DNA TGTGCCAGCAGTTTGGCTATCCCCCCCTACGAGCAGTACTTC.